This T cell receptor (beta chain) was recorded in a study of yellow fever vaccine responses in identical twins. Notes on this clonotype: The antigen is undetermined.

TCRdb itself ran the RT-PCR reads through MiXCR, one entry per CDR3 protein. The table includes tens of thousands of distinct CDR3 sequences, roughly 80% detected once. Study-wide results and limits: After vaccination, twins' T cell response reportedly seemed partly convergent, partly personalized.

The specimen comprised T cells from blood (PBMCs), unsorted or a sorted subset (not recorded which), sampled before or after yellow fever vaccination (not recorded which). The source of this sequence is a woman younger than 30 who received the yellow fever vaccine.

CDR3 sequence reads: CASALGLGVNNEQFF. DNA of the CDR3: TGCGCCAGCGCCCTGGGTTTAGGGGTCAACAATGAGCAGTTCTTC. V and J are TRBV4-3 and TRBJ2-1, with D possibly being TRBD1 (5 bases). The V end lost 8 bases, the J end lost 5 bases, and 19 bases lay between the germline ends. Germline V gives CDR1 LGHNA, CDR2 YSLEER. The CDR3 totals 15 residues.